These 5 T cell receptor beta chains originate from one sample sequenced in a study of CD8 T cells in ankylosing spondylitis. TCRdb processed the 5' RACE reads anew with MiXCR; each CDR3 protein has one entry. The sample includes some 270,000 distinct CDR3 sequences, 15% to 20% of them seen just once. The source material was blood, either unsorted or a sorted T cell fraction (not recorded which). Receptor source: a male donor with ankylosing spondylitis or in good health (not recorded which).

The V gene is TRBV27, the J gene TRBJ2-3, with a tentative D call TRBD2 (6 bases). The CDR3 sequence is 15 residues long. Germline V lookup: CDR1 MNHEY, CDR2 SMNVEV (reference sequence). Trimming took off 3 bases at V and 0 bases at J, with 10 bases between the two ends. The CDR3 nucleotides read TGTGCCAGCAGTTTTGGGCTAGCGAGCACAGATACGCAGTATTTT. Translation: CASSFGLASTDTQYF.

The chain carries TRBV29-1 and TRBJ2-1; D perhaps matches TRBD2 (7 bases). Trimming took off 4 bases at V and 5 bases at J, with 15 bases between the two ends. The germline gives CDR1 SQVTM, CDR2 ANQGSEA. This CDR3 spans 14 amino acids. For the CDR3, the DNA is TGCAGCGTTGTCGGGGGGCGGGGACACAATGAGCAGTTCTTC. This gives the protein CSVVGGRGHNEQFF.

The chain joins TRBV3-1 to TRBJ2-1; TRBD2 matches at 8 bases. Germline V CDR1 and CDR2: LGHDT, YNNKEL (reference sequence). The trim removed 0 bases at V and 5 bases at J, leaving 6 bases unmatched. This CDR3 spans 16 amino acids. The CDR3 DNA sequence: TGTGCCAGCAGCCAAGATCGGGGACTAGGTGACAATGAGCAGTTCTTC. It translates to CASSQDRGLGDNEQFF.

This chain connects TRBV10-3 to TRBJ2-2; 9 bases agree with TRBD2. The junction had 10 bases not matched to a gene; V was cut back by 3 bases and J by 5 bases. This CDR3 has 17 amino acids. The germline CDR1 and CDR2 sequences are ENHRY and SYGVKD. The CDR3 region is CAISDPHSGRGTGELFF. CDR3 DNA sequence: TGTGCCATCAGTGACCCCCATAGCGGGAGAGGGACCGGGGAGCTGTTTTTT.

The table lists this clonotype with a few counts. The rearrangement joins TRBV28 to TRBJ2-1; 11 bases fit TRBD1. After removal of 5 bases from V and 12 bases from J, the junction contained 27 bases not matched to a gene. The CDR3 runs to 20 residues. Germline V gene data show CDR1 as MDHEN and CDR2 as SYDVKM. The CDR3 DNA follows: TGTGCCAGCAGTGGCCGGACAGGGGGCGGCCTAGCGCCGTTAATGAGCAGGCAGTTCTTC. This codes for CASSGRTGGGLAPLMSRQFF.